A selection of T cell receptor beta chains follows, all from one sample in a study of shared clonotypes between healthy human individuals. Clones were read by immunoSEQ multiplex PCR, and TCRdb kept only the in-frame ones, dropping some. The sample lists 2 million to 2.5 million clones; roughly 93% were seen once. The sample consisted of naive CD4+ T cells from PBMCs. All receptors come from a man between 18 and 35 years old in good health. Some clones in this sample may be carry-over from other donors' samples. The CDR3 runs from the conserved cysteine through the conserved F or W. A D gene is named only where the DNA matches it firmly. Clone size, where shown, is once, few, many, or a class for clones that have expanded.

CDR3 protein: CASSPSGISNEKLFF
CDR3 DNA: TGTGCCAGCTCACCATCAGGGATATCCAATGAAAAACTGTTTTTT
D gene: -
J gene: TRBJ1-4
V gene: TRBV18
clone size: -

CDR3 protein: CASRNPWTSKPYEQYF
CDR3 DNA: TGTGCCAGCAGGAACCCATGGACTAGCAAGCCTTACGAGCAGTACTTC
D gene: TRBD2
J gene: TRBJ2-7
V gene: TRBV11-2
clone size: -

CDR3 protein: CASSFPGVRDTQYF
CDR3 DNA: TGTGCCAGCAGTTTCCCAGGGGTCAGAGATACGCAGTATTTT
D gene: -
J gene: TRBJ2-3
V gene: TRBV28
clone size: -

CDR3 protein: CASSSSGGRTEAFF
CDR3 DNA: TGTGCCAGCAGTTCATCAGGGGGCCGTACTGAAGCTTTCTTT
D gene: TRBD1
J gene: TRBJ1-1
V gene: TRBV27
clone size: -

CDR3 protein: CASRIAGGGGETQYF
CDR3 DNA: TGCGCCAGCAGAATAGCGGGAGGAGGGGGTGAGACCCAGTACTTC
D gene: TRBD2
J gene: TRBJ2-5
V gene: TRBV4-1
clone size: -

CDR3 protein: CASSSRVGLAGAYF
CDR3 DNA: TGTGCCAGCAGCTCCCGGGTTGGACTAGCGGGAGCCTACTTC
D gene: TRBD2
J gene: TRBJ2-7
V gene: TRBV7-9
clone size: -

CDR3 protein: CASTPSPGQGGWTEAFF
CDR3 DNA: TGTGCCAGCACCCCCTCCCCCGGCCAGGGCGGTTGGACTGAAGCTTTCTTT
D gene: -
J gene: TRBJ1-1
V gene: TRBV28
clone size: -

CDR3 protein: CASSIGQDYEQYF
CDR3 DNA: TGTGCCAGCAGCATCGGACAAGACTACGAGCAGTACTTC
D gene: -
J gene: TRBJ2-7
V gene: TRBV5-5
clone size: -

CDR3 protein: CASSPVGGSHNEQFF
CDR3 DNA: TGTGCCAGCTCACCAGTGGGAGGTAGCCACAATGAGCAGTTCTTC
D gene: -
J gene: TRBJ2-1
V gene: TRBV18
clone size: once

CDR3 protein: CAISPYGEGETQYF
CDR3 DNA: TGTGCCATCAGCCCGTATGGGGAAGGGGAGACCCAGTACTTC
D gene: -
J gene: TRBJ2-5
V gene: TRBV10-3
clone size: once

CDR3 protein: CASSQDRKQGAYTDTQYF
CDR3 DNA: TGCGCCAGCAGCCAAGATCGGAAACAGGGGGCCTACACAGATACGCAGTATTTT
D gene: TRBD1
J gene: TRBJ2-3
V gene: TRBV4-3
clone size: -

CDR3 protein: CAISAGGGAFF
CDR3 DNA: TGTGCCATCAGCGCCGGGGGTGGAGCTTTCTTT
D gene: -
J gene: TRBJ1-1
V gene: TRBV10-3
clone size: -

CDR3 protein: CASSTRTGFAFF
CDR3 DNA: TGTGCCAGCAGCACCCGGACAGGGTTTGCTTTCTTT
D gene: TRBD1
J gene: TRBJ1-1
V gene: TRBV2
clone size: -

CDR3 protein: CASSLDRGARGSPLHF
CDR3 DNA: TGTGCCAGCAGCTTGGATCGGGGGGCCCGAGGATCACCCCTCCACTTT
D gene: -
J gene: TRBJ1-6
V gene: TRBV5-4
clone size: -

CDR3 protein: CASTLTSGSAQGYNEQFF
CDR3 DNA: TGTGCCAGTACTCTGACTAGCGGGAGCGCCCAGGGGTACAATGAGCAGTTCTTC
D gene: TRBD2
J gene: TRBJ2-1
V gene: TRBV19
clone size: -

CDR3 protein: CASSPEPSGRNTGELFF
CDR3 DNA: TGCGCCAGCAGCCCGGAACCTAGCGGGAGGAACACCGGGGAGCTGTTTTTT
D gene: TRBD2
J gene: TRBJ2-2
V gene: TRBV5-1
clone size: -

CDR3 protein: CASTPTGFTYEQYF
CDR3 DNA: TGTGCCAGCACGCCGACAGGGTTCACCTACGAGCAGTACTTC
D gene: TRBD1
J gene: TRBJ2-7
V gene: TRBV6-6
clone size: -

CDR3 protein: CASSRRGNSKNTGELFF
CDR3 DNA: TGTGCCAGCAGCCGAAGGGGGAATTCTAAGAACACCGGGGAGCTGTTTTTT
D gene: -
J gene: TRBJ2-2
V gene: TRBV7-2
clone size: -

CDR3 protein: CASSPPAETLYGYTF
CDR3 DNA: TGTGCCAGCAGTCCCCCGGCAGAAACACTATATGGCTACACCTTC
D gene: -
J gene: TRBJ1-2
V gene: TRBV2
clone size: -

CDR3 protein: CASSHMPRVSYNEQFF
CDR3 DNA: TGCGCCAGCAGCCATATGCCTCGGGTCTCCTACAATGAGCAGTTCTTC
D gene: -
J gene: TRBJ2-1
V gene: TRBV5-1
clone size: once

CDR3 protein: CASSLWGRDNEKLFF
CDR3 DNA: TGTGCCAGCAGCTTATGGGGGCGGGACAATGAAAAACTGTTTTTT
D gene: -
J gene: TRBJ1-4
V gene: TRBV11-2
clone size: -

CDR3 protein: CASSNRGLDGYTF
CDR3 DNA: TGTGCCAGTAGCAATCGGGGACTGGACGGCTACACCTTC
D gene: -
J gene: TRBJ1-2
V gene: TRBV19
clone size: -

CDR3 protein: CASSHYDNQETQYF
CDR3 DNA: TGTGCCAGCTCACACTACGACAACCAAGAGACCCAGTACTTC
D gene: -
J gene: TRBJ2-5
V gene: TRBV18
clone size: -

CDR3 protein: CARGGEFEGNTIYF
CDR3 DNA: TGTGCCAGGGGAGGGGAATTCGAAGGAAACACCATATATTTT
D gene: -
J gene: TRBJ1-3
V gene: TRBV6-4
clone size: -